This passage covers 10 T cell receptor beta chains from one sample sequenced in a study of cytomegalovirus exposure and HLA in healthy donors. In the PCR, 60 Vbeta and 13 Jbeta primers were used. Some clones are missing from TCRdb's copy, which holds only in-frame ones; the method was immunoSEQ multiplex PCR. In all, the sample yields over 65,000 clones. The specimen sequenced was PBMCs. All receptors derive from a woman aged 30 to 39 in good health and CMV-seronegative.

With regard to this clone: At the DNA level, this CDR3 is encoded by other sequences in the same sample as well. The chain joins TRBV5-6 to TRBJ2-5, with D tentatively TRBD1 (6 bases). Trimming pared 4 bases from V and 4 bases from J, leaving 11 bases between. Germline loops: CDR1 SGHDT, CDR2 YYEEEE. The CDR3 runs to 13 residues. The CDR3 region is CASSLQGRETQYF. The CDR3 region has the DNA TGTGCCAGCAGCCTACAGGGCCGAGAGACCCAGTACTTC.

This CDR3 reads CASSSVGGIETQYF. The CDR3 nucleotides read TGTGCCAGTAGTAGTGTAGGAGGGATAGAGACCCAGTACTTC. V gene TRBV19 combines with J gene TRBJ2-5, with a weak D call TRBD2 (6 bases). V was clipped by 4 bases and J by 4 bases, with 13 bases between them. Germline V gene sequence: CDR1 LNHDA, CDR2 SQIVND (reference sequence). This CDR3 comprises 14 residues.

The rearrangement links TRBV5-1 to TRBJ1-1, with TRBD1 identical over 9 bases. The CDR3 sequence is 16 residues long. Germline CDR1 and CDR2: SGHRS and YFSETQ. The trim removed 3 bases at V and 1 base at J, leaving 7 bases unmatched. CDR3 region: CASSYQDRGKNTEAFF. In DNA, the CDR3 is TGCGCCAGCAGCTATCAGGACAGGGGCAAGAACACTGAAGCTTTCTTT.

The CDR3 DNA reads TGTGCCAGCAGCCTGGGGGGGGTCGGAAACACCATATATTTT. Protein: CASSLGGVGNTIYF. V gene TRBV13 combines with J gene TRBJ1-3, with a weak D call TRBD1 (5 bases). The V end lost 5 bases, the J end lost 4 bases, and 12 bases lay between the germline ends. Germline V lookup: CDR1 PRHDT, CDR2 FYEKMQ (reference sequence). The CDR3 length is 14 residues.

The DNA for the CDR3 is TGTGCCAGCAGCCCAAGAGGGAGCAGGTACGAGCAGTACTTC. It translates to CASSPRGSRYEQYF. The J gene is TRBJ2-7, the V gene TRBV9; weak D call: TRBD2 (5 bases). Trimming took 4 bases from V and 4 from J, leaving 15 bases between them. The CDR3 contains 14 residues. The germline V gene has CDR1 SGDLS and CDR2 YYNGEE.

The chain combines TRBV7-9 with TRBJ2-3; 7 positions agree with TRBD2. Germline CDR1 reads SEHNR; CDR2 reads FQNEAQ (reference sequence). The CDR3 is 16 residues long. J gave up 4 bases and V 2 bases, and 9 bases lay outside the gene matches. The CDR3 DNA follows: TGTGCCAGCAGCTTACTTGCGGGAGCGGCGGCAGATACGCAGTATTTT. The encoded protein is CASSLLAGAAADTQYF. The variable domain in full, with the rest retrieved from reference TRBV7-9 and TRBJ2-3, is DTGVSQNPRHKITKRGQNVTFRCDPISEHNRLYWYRQTLGQGPEFLTYFQNEAQLEKSRLLSDRFSAERPKGSFSTLEIQRTEQGDSAMYLCASSLLAGAAADTQYFGPGTRLTVL.

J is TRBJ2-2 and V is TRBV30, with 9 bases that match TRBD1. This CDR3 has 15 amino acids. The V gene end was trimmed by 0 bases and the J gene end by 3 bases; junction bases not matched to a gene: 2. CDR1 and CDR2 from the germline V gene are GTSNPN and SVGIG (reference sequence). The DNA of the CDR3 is TGTGCCTGGAGTGTACGGGACAGGGACACCGGGGAGCTGTTTTTT. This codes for CAWSVRDRDTGELFF.

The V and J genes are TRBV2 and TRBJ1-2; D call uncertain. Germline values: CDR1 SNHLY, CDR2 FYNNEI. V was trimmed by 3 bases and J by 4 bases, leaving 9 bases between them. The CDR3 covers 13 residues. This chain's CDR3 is CASSEGRLYGYTF. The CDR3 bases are TGTGCCAGCAGTGAGGGCAGGCTCTATGGCTACACCTTC.

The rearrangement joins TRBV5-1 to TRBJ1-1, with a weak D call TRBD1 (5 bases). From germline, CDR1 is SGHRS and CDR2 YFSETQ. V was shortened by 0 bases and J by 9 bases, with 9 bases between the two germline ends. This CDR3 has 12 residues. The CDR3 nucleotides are TGCGCCAGCAGCTTGGAAAGGGGAAAAGCTTTCTTT. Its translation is CASSLERGKAFF.

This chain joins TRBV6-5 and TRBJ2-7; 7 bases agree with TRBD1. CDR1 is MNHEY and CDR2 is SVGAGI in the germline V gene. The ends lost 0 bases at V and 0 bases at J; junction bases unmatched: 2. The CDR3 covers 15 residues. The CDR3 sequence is CASSYSTGSSYEQYF. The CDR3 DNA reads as TGTGCCAGCAGTTACTCGACAGGGAGCTCCTACGAGCAGTACTTC.